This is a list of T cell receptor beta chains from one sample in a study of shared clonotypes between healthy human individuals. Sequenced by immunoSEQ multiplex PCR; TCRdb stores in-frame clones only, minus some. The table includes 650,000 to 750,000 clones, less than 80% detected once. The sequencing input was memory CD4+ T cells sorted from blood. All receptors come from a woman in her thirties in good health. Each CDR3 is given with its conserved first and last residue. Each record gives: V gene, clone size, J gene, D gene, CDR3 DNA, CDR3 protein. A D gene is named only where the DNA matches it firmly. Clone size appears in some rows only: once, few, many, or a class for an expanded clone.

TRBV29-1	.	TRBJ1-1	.	TGCAGCGGGACTAGGGGACGTATGAACACTGAAGCTTTCTTT	CSGTRGRMNTEAFF
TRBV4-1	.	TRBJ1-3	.	TGCGCCAGCAGCCAAGATACAGCCAGAGCTTCTGGAAACACCATATATTTT	CASSQDTARASGNTIYF
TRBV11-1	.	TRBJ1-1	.	TGTGCCAGCAGCCTTGCCGGGACGGCTTCTGAAGCTTTCTTT	CASSLAGTASEAFF
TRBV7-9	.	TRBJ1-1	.	TGTGCCAGCAGCCGGGAGGGAGGCACTGAAGCTTTCTTT	CASSREGGTEAFF
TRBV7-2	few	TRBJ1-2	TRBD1	TGTGCCAGCAGCTTACCGGGACAGGGAAACTATGGCTACACCTTC	CASSLPGQGNYGYTF
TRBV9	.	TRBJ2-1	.	TGTGCCAGCAGCGTAGCTACTACCACTAGGAGCTCCTACAATGAGCAGTTCTTC	CASSVATTTRSSYNEQFF
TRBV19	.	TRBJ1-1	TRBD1	TGTGCCAGTAGTAGGGGACAGATGAACACTGAAGCTTTCTTT	CASSRGQMNTEAFF
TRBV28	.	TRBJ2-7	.	TGTGCCAGCTACGAGCAGGGGAGCTCCTACGAGCAGTACTTC	CASYEQGSSYEQYF
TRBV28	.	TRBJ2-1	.	TGTGCCAGCAGTTCGGGACGGGCTAGCTTGAACAATGAGCAGTTCTTC	CASSSGRASLNNEQFF
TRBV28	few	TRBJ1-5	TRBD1	TGTGCCAGCAGAAACTATAGACAGGGAGGACAGCCCCAGCATTTT	CASRNYRQGGQPQHF
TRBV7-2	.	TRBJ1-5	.	TGTGCCAGCAGCCCAGGGACACAGAATCAGCCCCAGCATTTT	CASSPGTQNQPQHF
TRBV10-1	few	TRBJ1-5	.	TGCGCCAGCAGTGGACAGCCCCAGCATTTT	CASSGQPQHF
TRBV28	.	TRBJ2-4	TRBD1	TGTGCCAGCAGTCCGGGACAGATGAACATTCAGTACTTC	CASSPGQMNIQYF
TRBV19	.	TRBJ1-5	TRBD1	TGTGCCAGTAGTACAACCGGGACAGGTTTCAATCAGCCCCAGCATTTT	CASSTTGTGFNQPQHF
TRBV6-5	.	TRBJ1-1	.	TGTGCCAGCAGTTTCCGGGGGAACACTGAAGCTTTCTTT	CASSFRGNTEAFF
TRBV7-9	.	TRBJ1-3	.	TGTGCCAGCAGCTTACTGGGCAGGGCGGGAAACACCATATATTTT	CASSLLGRAGNTIYF
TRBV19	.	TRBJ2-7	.	TGTGCCAGTAGGCCGCGAGGTCGCACCTACGAGCAGTACTTC	CASRPRGRTYEQYF
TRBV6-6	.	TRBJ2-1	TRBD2	TGTGCCAGCAGGGCGACTAGCGGGAACAATGAGCAGTTCTTC	CASRATSGNNEQFF
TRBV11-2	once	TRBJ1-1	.	TGTGCCAGCAGCTACCCCAGACAGAACACTGAAGCTTTCTTT	CASSYPRQNTEAFF
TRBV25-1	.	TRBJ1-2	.	TGTGCCAGCAGTGAGCCCGGGGGCGCCGATGGCTACACCTTC	CASSEPGGADGYTF
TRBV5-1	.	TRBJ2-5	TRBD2	TGCGCCAGCAGCCTTGGGGTTAGCGGGAACCAAGAGACCCAGTACTTC	CASSLGVSGNQETQYF
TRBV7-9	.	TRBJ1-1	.	TGTGCCAGCAGCTTAGATCCCGTGGGAGACACTGAAGCTTTCTTT	CASSLDPVGDTEAFF
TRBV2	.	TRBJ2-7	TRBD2	TGTGCCAGCAGTGAAGGGGCTAGCGGGAGGGCCAATTGGGACGAGCAGTACTTC	CASSEGASGRANWDEQYF
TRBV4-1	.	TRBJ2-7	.	TGCGCCAGCAGCCTTGGGCAGACGTTCTCCTACGAGCAGTACTTC	CASSLGQTFSYEQYF
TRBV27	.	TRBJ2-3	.	TGTGCCAGCAGACAGACAGATACGCAGTATTTT	CASRQTDTQYF
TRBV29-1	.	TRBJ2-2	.	TGCAGCGTTGAAAGATCTGCGAACACCGGGGAGCTGTTTTTT	CSVERSANTGELFF
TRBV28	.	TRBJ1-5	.	TGTGCCAGCGGGACGGGGTTAAATAGCAATCAGCCCCAGCATTTT	CASGTGLNSNQPQHF
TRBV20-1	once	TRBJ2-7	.	TGCAGTGCTCCCCGGGCTTACGAGCAGTACTTC	CSAPRAYEQYF
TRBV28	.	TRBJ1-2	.	TGTGCCAGCAGTCCCAGCTATGGCTACACCTTC	CASSPSYGYTF
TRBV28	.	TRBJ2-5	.	TGTGCCACCCTGGGGGATAGCCAAGAGACCCAGTACTTC	CATLGDSQETQYF
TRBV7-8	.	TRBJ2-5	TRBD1	TGTGCCAGCAGCCGTGACAGGGCCAGAGCCCAAGAGACCCAGTACTTC	CASSRDRARAQETQYF
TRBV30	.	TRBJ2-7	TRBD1	TGTGCCTGGAGTGAGGGGGCAAACTACGAGCAGTACTTC	CAWSEGANYEQYF
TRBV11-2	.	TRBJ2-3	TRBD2	TGTGCCAGCAGCCCAACTAGCGGGGCGGCCCCATCTACGCAGTATTTT	CASSPTSGAAPSTQYF
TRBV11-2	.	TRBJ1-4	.	TGTGCCAGCAGCTTAGATAGGGGCCGAGATATGTTTTTT	CASSLDRGRDMFF
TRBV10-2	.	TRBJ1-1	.	TGCGCCAGCAAAGGACAAGCGGGGACTGAAGCTTTCTTT	CASKGQAGTEAFF
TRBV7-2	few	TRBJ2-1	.	TGTGCCAGCACCACCTATCTCTGGGGTGAGCAGTTCTTC	CASTTYLWGEQFF
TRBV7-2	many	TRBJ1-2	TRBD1	TGTGCCAGCAGCTCGAGGGGGCCCACTAACTATGGCTACACCTTC	CASSSRGPTNYGYTF
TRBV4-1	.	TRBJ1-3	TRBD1	TGCGCCAGCAGCCAAGCCGCTCGACAGGGGGCGGGCGGAAACACCATATATTTT	CASSQAARQGAGGNTIYF
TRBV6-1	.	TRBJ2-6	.	TGTGCCAGCATTCGAGCTGGGGCCAACGTCCTGACTTTC	CASIRAGANVLTF
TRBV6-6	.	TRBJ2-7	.	TGTGCCAGCGCCCAGAGGCCCGGGACCTACGAGCAGTACTTC	CASAQRPGTYEQYF
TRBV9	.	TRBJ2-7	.	TGTGCCAGCAGCGTAGACCTACCCGGGGAGCAGTACTTC	CASSVDLPGEQYF
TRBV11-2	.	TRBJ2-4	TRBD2	TGTGCCAGCAGCCGGGAGCGGGAGGGCCGGACCAAAAACATTCAGTACTTC	CASSREREGRTKNIQYF